This TCR beta chain was identified during a study of metastatic and nonmetastatic thyroid tumors. Between the trimmed V and J ends, which lost 5 bases and 5 bases, there was a span of 15 bases. The CDR3 totals 14 residues. Germline loops: CDR1 MNHNS, CDR2 SASEGT. Per the study methods: To classify distant metastasis in papillary thyroid cancer, a model was built from CDR3 differences across clinicopathological groups. TCRdb reassembled clones from the PCR reads with MiXCR. The V and J calls here are based on TCRdb, not the publication. The data hold 45,000 to 65,000 clones, with approximately 15% observed a single time. Ahead of thyroid surgery, no patient had received treatment of any kind.

Sample: blood. V is TRBV6-1 and J is TRBJ1-1, with D unclear. This receptor was taken from a female donor with papillary thyroid cancer or a benign thyroid nodule (not recorded which). Some clones in this sample may be carry-over from other donors' samples. This CDR3 is CASSQRALGTEAFF. DNA of the CDR3: TGTGCCAGCAGTCAACGGGCGTTGGGGACTGAAGCTTTCTTT.